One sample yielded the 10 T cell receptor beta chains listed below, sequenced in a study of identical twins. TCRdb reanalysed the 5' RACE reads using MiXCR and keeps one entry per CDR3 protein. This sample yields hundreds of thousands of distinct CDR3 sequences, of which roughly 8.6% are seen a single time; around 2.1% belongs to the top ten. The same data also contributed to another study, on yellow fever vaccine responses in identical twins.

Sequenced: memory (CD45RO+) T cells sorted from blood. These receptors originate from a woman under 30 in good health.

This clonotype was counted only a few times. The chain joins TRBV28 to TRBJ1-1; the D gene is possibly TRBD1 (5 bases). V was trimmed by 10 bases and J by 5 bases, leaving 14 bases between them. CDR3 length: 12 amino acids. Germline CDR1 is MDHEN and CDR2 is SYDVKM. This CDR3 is CATKGFYTEAFF. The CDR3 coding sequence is TGTGCCACCAAGGGGTTTTATACTGAAGCTTTCTTT. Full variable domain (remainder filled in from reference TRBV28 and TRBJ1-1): DVKVTQSSRYLVKRTGEKVFLECVQDMDHENMFWYRQDPGLGLRLIYFSYDVKMKEKGDIPEGYSVSREKKERFSLILESASTNQTSMYLCATKGFYTEAFFGQGTRLTVV.

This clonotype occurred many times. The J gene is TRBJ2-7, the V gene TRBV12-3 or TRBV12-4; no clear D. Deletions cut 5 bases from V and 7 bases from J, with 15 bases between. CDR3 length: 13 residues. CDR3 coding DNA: TGTGCCAGCAGTCCTACTACCCTCGGGGAGCAGTACTTC. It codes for CASSPTTLGEQYF.

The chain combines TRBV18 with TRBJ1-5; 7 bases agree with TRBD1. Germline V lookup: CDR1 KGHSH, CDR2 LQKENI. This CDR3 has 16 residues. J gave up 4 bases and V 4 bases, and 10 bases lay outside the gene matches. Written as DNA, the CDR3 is TGTGCCAGCTCACTCTTTGGGACAGAAAGTAATCAGCCCCAGCATTTT. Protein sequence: CASSLFGTESNQPQHF.

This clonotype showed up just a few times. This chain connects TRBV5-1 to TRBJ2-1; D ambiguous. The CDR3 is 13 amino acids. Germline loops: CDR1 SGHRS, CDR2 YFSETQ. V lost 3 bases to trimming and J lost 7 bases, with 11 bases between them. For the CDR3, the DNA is TGCGCCAGCAGCTCCGAAAGGGTAAATGAGCAGTTCTTC. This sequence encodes CASSSERVNEQFF.

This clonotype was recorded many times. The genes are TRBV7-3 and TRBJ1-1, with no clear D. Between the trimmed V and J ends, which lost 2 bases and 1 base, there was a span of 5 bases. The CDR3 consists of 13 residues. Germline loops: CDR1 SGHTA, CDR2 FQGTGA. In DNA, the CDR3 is TGTGCCAGCAGCTTAGTTGCGAACACTGAAGCTTTCTTT. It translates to CASSLVANTEAFF.

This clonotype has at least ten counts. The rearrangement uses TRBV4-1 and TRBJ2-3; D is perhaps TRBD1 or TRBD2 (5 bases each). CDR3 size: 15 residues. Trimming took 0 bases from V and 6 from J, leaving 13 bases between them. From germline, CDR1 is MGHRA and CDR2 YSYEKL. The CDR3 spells CASSQDQGTFDTQYF. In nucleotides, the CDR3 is TGCGCCAGCAGCCAAGATCAAGGGACGTTCGATACGCAGTATTTT.

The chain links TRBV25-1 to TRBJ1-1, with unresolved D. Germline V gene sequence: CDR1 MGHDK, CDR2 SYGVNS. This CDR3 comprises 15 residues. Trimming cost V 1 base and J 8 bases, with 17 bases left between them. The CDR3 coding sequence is TGTGCCAGCAGTGAATCCCTGGGGAGACCCCTAGAAGCTTTCTTT. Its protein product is CASSESLGRPLEAFF.

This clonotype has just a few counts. The CDR3 DNA reads as TGTGCCAGCAGCTTACGAGACACGGACGGTTGGGGGGAGCAGTACTTC. It is translated as CASSLRDTDGWGEQYF. The chain employs TRBV11-2 and TRBJ2-7; D is possibly TRBD1 or TRBD2 (5 bases each). In germline, CDR1 is SGHAT, CDR2 FQNNGV. With 2 bases removed from V and 7 bases from J, the gap between germline ends came to 21 bases. The CDR3 covers 16 residues.

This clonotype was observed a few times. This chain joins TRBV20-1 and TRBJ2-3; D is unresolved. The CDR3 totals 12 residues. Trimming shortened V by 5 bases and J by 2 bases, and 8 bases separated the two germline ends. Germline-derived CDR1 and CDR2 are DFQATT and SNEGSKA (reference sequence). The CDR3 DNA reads TGCAGTGCTCGCGTACCCACAGATACGCAGTATTTT. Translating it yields CSARVPTDTQYF.

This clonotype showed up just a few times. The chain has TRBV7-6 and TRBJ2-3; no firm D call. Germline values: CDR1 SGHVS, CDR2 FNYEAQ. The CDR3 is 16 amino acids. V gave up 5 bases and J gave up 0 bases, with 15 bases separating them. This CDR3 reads CASSGVFSPSTDTQYF. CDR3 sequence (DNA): TGTGCCAGCAGCGGGGTGTTTTCTCCTAGCACAGATACGCAGTATTTT.